This TCR beta chain emerged from a study of T cell responses to AZD1222 COVID-19 vaccine listed by TCRdb under 2021. For the wider study: A total of 233 trial participants underwent TCR sequencing, of whom some 200 had received two doses of AZD1222 and roughly 26 had received two doses of the MenACWY control vaccine. Trial participants were enrolled by age into subgroups of 18-55, 56-69 and 70-plus years, and roughly 160, 29 and 62 TCR-sequenced participants, respectively, were included in these subgroups. Study-wide findings and limitations: Participants were mostly white British, with more females than males. The authors suggested clonal diversity may have been underestimated. The whole spike protein was spanned by vaccine-associated CD4 TCRs, and dominant responses were seen in regions 160-218 and 743-854. After two AZD1222 doses, spike-specific TCR breadth and depth were significantly higher than at day 0 and than in MenACWY recipients. Reportedly, almost half of the unique spike-specific TCRs recognized epitopes lying outside the regions that are mutated in the B.1.351 and B.1.1.7 variants. The 56-69-year group was small, and its depth increase did not reach significance, likely because of low power. Conclusions about previously exposed vaccinees were limited because only a handful of AZD1222 recipients were SARS-CoV-2 seropositive at baseline. Because no day 14 peak-response samples were available, repertoires were characterized only after the peak T cell response.

According to the study, the label for this sample's time point signals: about 28 days (+/-7) after the second vaccine dose. AZD1222 recipients with second doses at about 4 weeks or about 12 weeks were pooled, because spike-specific TCR depth and breadth did not differ between schedules. Vaccinee samples were obtained from the UK trials COV001 and COV002, which included a single-blind randomized controlled phase 2/3 trial of AZD1222 (ChAdOx1 nCoV-19) in healthy adults. For TCRbeta chain sequencing, PBMC samples were collected from trial participants at day 0 and at day 28 after the second dose. The CDR3 regions of human TCRbeta chains were analyzed by immunosequencing. The source study handled its data this way. TCRs in the repertoires were compared against a reference library of SARS-CoV-2-specific TCRs that had been generated with the MIRA antigen-specificity platform. Breadth was defined as the fraction of unique TCRs that were SARS-CoV-2-associated. Depth was defined as the fraction of total T cells that were SARS-CoV-2-associated. Each spike-specific TCR was assigned to its reactive spike region and to a CD4 or CD8 class using the MIRA data. Log10-transformed breadth and depth values were compared by one-way ANOVA with Sidak's multiple comparisons tests. TCRdb limited this immuneACCESS table to in-frame rearrangements with V and J called. A share of clones is missing; checked studies link under half to unresolved V genes, and the rest is unexplained. From that table come the V and J calls and clone size; the DNA was used to work out D and trimming. The sample includes about 120,000 clones, with roughly 86% observed a single time. The top ten constitute 3% of the sample.

As for this clone: Its antigen has not been determined. The record has no base qualities; no much larger clone is one base away.

The TCR comes from an adult who received the AZD1222 COVID-19 vaccine. This specimen was peripheral blood, taken 28 days after the second AZD1222 dose.

The DNA sequence is given as TGTGCCAGCTCGCTCGAGAACCTGAACACTGAAGCTTTCTTT. Its coded protein is CASSLENLNTEAFF. The sequence links TRBV18 to TRBJ1-1; confidence is insufficient to name the D gene. V and J lose 6 bases and 0 bases, and a span of 11 bases separates them. The CDR3 measures 14 amino acids from cysteine to phenylalanine. The sequence is cut down to CDR3 DNA, 42 bases in frame from base 1. The germline V gene specifies KGHSH as CDR1 and LQKENI as CDR2.